This TCR beta chain appears in the sequencing data of a study of blood T cell repertoires in COVID-19 (TCRdb year 2020). Some background on the complete study: Samples from collaborators originated in the United States, Italy and Spain and spanned both the acute and convalescent phases of COVID-19. The prospective study material was composed of cDNA or gDNA derived from T cells, B-cell-depleted T cells, or PBMCs. The dataset comprised deeply sampled blood TCRbeta repertoires from subjects exposed to, actively infected with, or recovered from COVID-19. A freely available public database, intended as a resource for researchers studying the immune response to SARS-CoV-2, is where the repertoires were released. The samples were drawn from two sources: the first 160 participants of the ongoing ImmuneRACE study, and 1,254 subjects contributed by 6 global collaborators. The sample metadata nearly always contained a de-identified subject ID, COVID-19 status, age in years and sex. Where HLA class I and class II types were available, the types were taken from metadata supplied by the sample provider, not from assay-based typing. The full study reports these points: The amount of clinical and demographic metadata varied by source and participant and was provided uncurated.

On this clone: Its antigen target is currently unknown. No base quality values were provided; no much bigger clone lies one nucleotide off.

Each collaborating institution followed its own protocols to collect whole blood in K2EDTA tubes. For TCRbeta analysis, collaborators shipped samples in one of three forms: frozen whole blood, isolated PBMCs, or DNA extracted from either of those sample types. The immunoSEQ Assay, a bias-controlled multiplex PCR, was used to amplify TCRbeta CDR3 regions from genomic DNA. On the authors' methods: The number of nucleated cells in each sample was estimated by amplification of reference gene primers within the assay. Sequence reads were collapsed and filtered to measure the absolute abundance of every unique TCRbeta CDR3 rearrangement. For each sample, productive Simpson clonality was calculated as the square root of Simpson's diversity index across productive rearrangements. TCRdb provides this immuneACCESS table in a form limited to in-frame rearrangements. Some clones are lacking; in checked studies, under half of them reflect an unresolved V gene, and why the rest are absent is not known. V and J calls and clone size follow that table, whereas D and trimming were derived from the DNA. This sample gives some 76,000 clones in total; about nine tenths of them show up just once. The ten largest make up about 5.1% of the sample.

At the junction V is shortened by 3 bases and J by 3 bases; bases outside the gene matches: 5. From cysteine to phenylalanine, the CDR3 is 15 amino acids long. The CDR3 DNA has 45 bases and is translated from base 1. The germline V gene supplies CDR1 MNHNS and CDR2 SASEGT. The source is a woman younger than 35 with acute or convalescent COVID-19. What was sequenced was peripheral blood. This sequence uses TRBV6-1 and TRBJ1-1; TRBD1 fits 9 bases in the junction. CDR3 reads: CASSDDRGKDTEAFF. The nucleotide sequence reads as follows: TGTGCCAGCAGTGACGACAGGGGGAAGGACACTGAAGCTTTCTTT.